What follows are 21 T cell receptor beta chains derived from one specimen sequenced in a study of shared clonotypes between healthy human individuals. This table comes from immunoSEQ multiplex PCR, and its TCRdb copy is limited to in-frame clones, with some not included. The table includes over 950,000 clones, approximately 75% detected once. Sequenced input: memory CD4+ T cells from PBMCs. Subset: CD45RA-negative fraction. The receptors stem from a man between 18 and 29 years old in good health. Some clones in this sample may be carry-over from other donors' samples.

CDR3 DNA: TGTGCCAGCAGAACCCAGGCTTTCTATGGCTACACCTTC. This codes for CASRTQAFYGYTF. This rearrangement joins TRBV28 to TRBJ1-2; D not certain. The ends were cut back, 6 bases at V and 4 bases at J, with 12 bases in the middle. Per the germline V gene, CDR1 is MDHEN and CDR2 is SYDVKM. This CDR3 is built from 13 residues.

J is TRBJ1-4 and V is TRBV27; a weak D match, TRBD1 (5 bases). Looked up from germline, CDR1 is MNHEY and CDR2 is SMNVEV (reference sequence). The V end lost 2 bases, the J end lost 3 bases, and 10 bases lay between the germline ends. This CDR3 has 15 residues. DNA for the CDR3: TGTGCCAGCAGTTTAGAGGGGTTGGCTAATGAAAAACTGTTTTTT. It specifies CASSLEGLANEKLFF.

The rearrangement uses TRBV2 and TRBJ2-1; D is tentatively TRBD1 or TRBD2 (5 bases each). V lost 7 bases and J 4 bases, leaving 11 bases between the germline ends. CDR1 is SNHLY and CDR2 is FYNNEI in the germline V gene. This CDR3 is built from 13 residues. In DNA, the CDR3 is TGTGCCAGCACTGCCGGGACGTACAATGAGCAGTTCTTC. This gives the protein CASTAGTYNEQFF.

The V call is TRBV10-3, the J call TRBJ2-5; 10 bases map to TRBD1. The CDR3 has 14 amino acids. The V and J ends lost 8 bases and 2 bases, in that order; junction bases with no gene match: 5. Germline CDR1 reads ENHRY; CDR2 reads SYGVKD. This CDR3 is CAISGDRGQETQYF. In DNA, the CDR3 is TGTGCCATCTCAGGGGACAGGGGACAAGAGACCCAGTACTTC.

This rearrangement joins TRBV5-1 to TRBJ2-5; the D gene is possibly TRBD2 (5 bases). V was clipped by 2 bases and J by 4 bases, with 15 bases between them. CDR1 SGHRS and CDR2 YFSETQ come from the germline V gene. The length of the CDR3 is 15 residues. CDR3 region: CASSLGLGGGETQYF. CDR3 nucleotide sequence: TGCGCCAGCAGCTTAGGATTAGGAGGTGGAGAGACCCAGTACTTC.

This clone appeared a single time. The CDR3 sequence: CASSFSEGTEAFF. As DNA, the CDR3 is TGTGCCAGCAGCTTTTCGGAAGGCACTGAAGCTTTCTTT. The chain employs TRBV13 and TRBJ1-1, with D unclear. The germline gives CDR1 PRHDT, CDR2 FYEKMQ (reference sequence). The CDR3 runs to 13 residues. The V end was cut by 3 bases, the J end by 4 bases, with 9 bases between.

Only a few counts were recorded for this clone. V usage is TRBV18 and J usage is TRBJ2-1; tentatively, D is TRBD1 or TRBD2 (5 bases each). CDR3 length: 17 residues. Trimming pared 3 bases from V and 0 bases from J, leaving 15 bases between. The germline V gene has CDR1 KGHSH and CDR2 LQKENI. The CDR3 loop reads CASSPRDLEYSYNEQFF. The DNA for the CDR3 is TGTGCCAGCTCACCCCGGGACCTAGAATACTCCTACAATGAGCAGTTCTTC.

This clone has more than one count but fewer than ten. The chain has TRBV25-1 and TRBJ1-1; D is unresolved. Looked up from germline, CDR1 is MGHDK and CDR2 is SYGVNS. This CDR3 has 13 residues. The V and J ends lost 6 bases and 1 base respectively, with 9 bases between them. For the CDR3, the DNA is TGTGCCAGCAGGAAACACTCGAACACTGAAGCTTTCTTT. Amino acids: CASRKHSNTEAFF.

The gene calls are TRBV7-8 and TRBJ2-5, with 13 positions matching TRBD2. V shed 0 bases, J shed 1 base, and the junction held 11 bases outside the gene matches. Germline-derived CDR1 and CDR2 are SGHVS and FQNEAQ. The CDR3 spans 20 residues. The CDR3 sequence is CASSLARTSGSSHLQETQYF. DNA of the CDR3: TGTGCCAGCAGCTTAGCTCGGACTAGCGGGAGTTCCCACCTCCAAGAGACCCAGTACTTC.

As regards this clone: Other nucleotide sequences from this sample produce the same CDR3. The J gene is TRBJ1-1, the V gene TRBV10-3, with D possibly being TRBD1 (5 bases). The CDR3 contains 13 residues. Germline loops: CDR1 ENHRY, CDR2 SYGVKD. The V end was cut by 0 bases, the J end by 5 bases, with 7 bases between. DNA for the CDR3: TGTGCCATCAGTGAGTCCGGGGGGACTGAAGCTTTCTTT. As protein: CAISESGGTEAFF.

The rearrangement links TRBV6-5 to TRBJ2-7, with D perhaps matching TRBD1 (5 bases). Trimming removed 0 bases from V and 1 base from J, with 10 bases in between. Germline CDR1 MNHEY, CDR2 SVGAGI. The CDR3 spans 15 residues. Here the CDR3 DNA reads TGTGCCAGCAGTTACTCGGTGGGGCAGTCCTACGAGCAGTACTTC. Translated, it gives CASSYSVGQSYEQYF.

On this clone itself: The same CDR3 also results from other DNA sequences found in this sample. The CDR3 spells CASSGPLENSYEQYF. The CDR3 bases are TGTGCCAGCAGTGGCCCCCTGGAGAACTCCTACGAGCAGTACTTC. The chain is built from TRBV25-1 and TRBJ2-5; D remains ambiguous. The DNA matches TRBJ2-7 better at its end, which makes the J call doubtful. The CDR3 is 15 amino acids. Germline V lookup: CDR1 MGHDK, CDR2 SYGVNS.

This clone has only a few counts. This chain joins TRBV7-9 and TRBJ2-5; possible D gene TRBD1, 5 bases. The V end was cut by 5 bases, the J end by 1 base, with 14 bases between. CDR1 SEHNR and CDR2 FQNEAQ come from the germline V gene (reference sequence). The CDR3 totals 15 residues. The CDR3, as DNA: TGTGCCAGCAGCCCAGGACACATGTCCCAAGAGACCCAGTACTTC. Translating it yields CASSPGHMSQETQYF. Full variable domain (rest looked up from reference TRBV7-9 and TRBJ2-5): DTGVSQNPRHKITKRGQNVTFRCDPISEHNRLYWYRQTLGQGPEFLTYFQNEAQLEKSRLLSDRFSAERPKGSFSTLEIQRTEQGDSAMYLCASSPGHMSQETQYFGPGTRLLVL.

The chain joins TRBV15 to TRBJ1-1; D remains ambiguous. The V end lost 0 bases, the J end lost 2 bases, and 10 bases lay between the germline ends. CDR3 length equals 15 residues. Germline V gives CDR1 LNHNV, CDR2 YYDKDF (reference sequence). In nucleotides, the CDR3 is TGTGCCACCAGCAGAGATATAAGGGATAACACTGAAGCTTTCTTT. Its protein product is CATSRDIRDNTEAFF.

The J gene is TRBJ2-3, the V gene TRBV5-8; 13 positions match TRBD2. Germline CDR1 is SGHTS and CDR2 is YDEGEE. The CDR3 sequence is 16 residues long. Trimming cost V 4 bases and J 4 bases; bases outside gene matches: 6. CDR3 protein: CASSKGTSGKSDTQYF. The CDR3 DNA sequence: TGTGCCAGCAGCAAGGGGACTAGCGGGAAGTCAGATACGCAGTATTTT.

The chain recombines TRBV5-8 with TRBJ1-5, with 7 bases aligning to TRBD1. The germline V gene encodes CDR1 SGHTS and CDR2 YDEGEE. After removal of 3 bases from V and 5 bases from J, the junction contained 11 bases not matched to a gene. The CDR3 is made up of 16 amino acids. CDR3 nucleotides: TGTGCCAGCAGCTCCACCGGCAGGGGGTGGGATCAGCCCCAGCATTTT. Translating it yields CASSSTGRGWDQPQHF.

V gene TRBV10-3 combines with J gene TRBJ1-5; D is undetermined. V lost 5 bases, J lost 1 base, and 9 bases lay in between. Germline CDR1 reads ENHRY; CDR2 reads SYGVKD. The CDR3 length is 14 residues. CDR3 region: CAISPDRSNQPQHF. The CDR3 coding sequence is TGTGCCATCAGTCCGGACCGAAGCAATCAGCCCCAGCATTTT.

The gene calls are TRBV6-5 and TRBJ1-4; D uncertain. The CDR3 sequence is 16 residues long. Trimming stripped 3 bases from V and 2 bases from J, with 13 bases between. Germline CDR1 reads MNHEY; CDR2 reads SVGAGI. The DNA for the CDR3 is TGTGCCAGCAGTTATTCGGGAGCGGGGACTAATGAAAAACTGTTTTTT. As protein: CASSYSGAGTNEKLFF.

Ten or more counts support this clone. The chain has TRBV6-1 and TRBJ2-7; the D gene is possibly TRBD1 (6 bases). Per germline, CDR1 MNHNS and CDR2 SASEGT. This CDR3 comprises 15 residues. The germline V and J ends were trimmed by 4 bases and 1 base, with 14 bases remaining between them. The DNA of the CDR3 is TGTGCCAGCAGTGGGATTAGCACAGGGTCCTACGAGCAGTACTTC. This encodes CASSGISTGSYEQYF.

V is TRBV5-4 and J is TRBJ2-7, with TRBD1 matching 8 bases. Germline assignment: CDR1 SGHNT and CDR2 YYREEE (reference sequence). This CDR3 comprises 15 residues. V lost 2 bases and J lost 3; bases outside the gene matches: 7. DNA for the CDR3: TGTGCCAGCAGCTTTCCGGGGACAGGATACTACGAGCAGTACTTC. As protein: CASSFPGTGYYEQYF.

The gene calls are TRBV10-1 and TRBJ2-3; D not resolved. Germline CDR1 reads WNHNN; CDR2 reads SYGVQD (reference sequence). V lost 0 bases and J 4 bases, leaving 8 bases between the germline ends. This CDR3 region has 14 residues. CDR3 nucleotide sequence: TGCGCCAGCAGTGAGTCCGAGTGGGCAGATACGCAGTATTTT. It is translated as CASSESEWADTQYF.